This T cell receptor (beta chain) came from a study of regulatory T cells in long-lasting Graves disease. Time point: newly diagnosed GD, antithyroid drugs for less than 3 months. RNA extracted from PBMCs served as the sequencing template. V was trimmed by 4 bases and J by 3 bases, leaving 23 bases between them. This CDR3 spans 18 amino acids. From germline, CDR1 is SGHDN and CDR2 FVKESK. This clonotype was seen more than once but under ten times. For TCR beta, libraries came from iRepertoire HTBI primers and Arm-PCR of CDR3 regions. TCRdb re-called the multiplex PCR reads with MiXCR, one entry per CDR3 protein. The sample consists of about 610,000 distinct CDR3 sequences, around 16% of them appearing once. These data were also reused for a study on T cells in Graves' hyperthyroidism and ophthalmopathy.

The TCR sequence derives from a young man with Graves disease. This rearrangement joins TRBV14 to TRBJ2-3; a weak D match, TRBD2 (6 bases). This sample comprised peripheral blood mononuclear cells (PBMCs), obtained at new diagnosis, from a patient treated with antithyroid drugs. The CDR3 protein is CASSLRDSFRRGTDTQYF. DNA of the CDR3: TGTGCCAGCAGCCTACGGGACTCTTTCCGGCGAGGTACAGATACGCAGTATTTT.